The sample holds a few counts of the clone carrying this T cell receptor (beta chain). As yet, its antigen is unknown. These data are taken from a study of post-analysis software for immune sequencing data. Points from the study as a whole: In patients, about 5 TRBV segments were more frequent than in controls, with TRBV5-6, TRBV5-1 and TRBV20-1 among them. F measure showed strong co-clustering of same-batch samples.

This CDR3 comprises 15 residues. Germline V gene lookup returns CDR1 MGHRA and CDR2 YSYEKL. V shed 4 bases and J 5 bases; nucleotides not matched to a gene: 7. Prepared TCR beta cDNA libraries contained unique molecular identifiers. TCRdb redid the calling of the PCR reads with MiXCR, one entry per CDR3 protein. Of some 690,000 distinct CDR3 sequences in the sample, about 27% were seen once. The V and J genes are TRBV4-1 and TRBJ2-5; TRBD1 aligns across 10 bases. This receptor was obtained from a girl aged 5-17 years with multiple sclerosis. Input material: blood. CDR3 in DNA: TGCGCCAGCAGCCCCGAGACAGGGGGCGAGGAGACCCAGTACTTC. Protein: CASSPETGGEETQYF.